The 10 T cell receptor beta chains listed next were all sequenced from one sample in a study of T cell repertoires in cytomegalovirus infection. TCRdb itself ran the reads through MiXCR, one entry per CDR3 protein. The sample carries about 69,000 distinct CDR3 sequences, about 30% recorded once. These receptors' targets are unknown. The source material was CD8+ T cells from cultured PBMCs, sampled from culture after CMV antigen stimulation. The receptors originated from a human donor in good health (CMV status not recorded). Some clones in this sample may be carry-over from other donors' samples.

A word on this clonotype: A much larger clone is a single base away; this may be a read error. The chain uses TRBV25-1 and TRBJ1-4, with 8 nucleotides matching TRBD1. This CDR3 region has 15 residues. Unmatched junction bases numbered 9, after V lost 4 bases and J lost 8 bases. CDR1 and CDR2 (germline): MGHDK, SYGVNS. CDR3 DNA: TGTGCCAGCAGTGTGACCCAGGGGGCGCGAGAAAAACTGTTTTTT. Translating it yields CASSVTQGAREKLFF.

The table lists this clonotype with a few counts. This sequence joins TRBV20-1 and TRBJ2-1, with D perhaps matching TRBD1 or TRBD2 (5 bases each). Trimming took off 3 bases at V and 0 bases at J, with 12 bases between the two ends. The CDR3 totals 15 residues. The germline CDR1 and CDR2 sequences are DFQATT and SNEGSKA (reference sequence). The CDR3 is CSASEGTTSYNEQFF. CDR3 nucleotide sequence: TGCAGTGCTAGTGAGGGGACGACCTCCTACAATGAGCAGTTCTTC.

This clonotype has only a few counts. J is TRBJ1-1 and V is TRBV6-5; no clear D gene. V was cut by 5 bases and J by 1 base, with 17 bases left in between. The CDR3 extends over 16 amino acids. Germline V lookup: CDR1 MNHEY, CDR2 SVGAGI. The CDR3 DNA reads as TGTGCCAGCAGTCCGCAGGTTGTCGGAGGGAACACTGAAGCTTTCTTT. Encoded protein: CASSPQVVGGNTEAFF.

This clonotype was recorded at least ten times. The chain employs TRBV7-8 and TRBJ2-1, with 15 bases that match TRBD2. Germline-derived CDR1 and CDR2 are SGHVS and FQNEAQ. With V trimmed by 5 bases and J by 0 bases, 8 bases remained unmatched. This CDR3 has 19 residues. The CDR3 DNA is TGTGCCAGCAGCCTGAGGACTAGCGGGGGGGCCGGCTCCTACAATGAGCAGTTCTTC. Residues: CASSLRTSGGAGSYNEQFF.

This clonotype has a single count. This chain uses TRBV6-8 with TRBJ2-1; 12 bases match TRBD2. CDR3 length: 15 residues. The J segment lost 6 bases and the V segment lost 5 bases, leaving 5 bases of the junction unmatched. Germline values: CDR1 MNHGY, CDR2 SAAAGT. The CDR3, as DNA: TGTGCCAGCAGTGTACTAGCGGGAGGAGGCAATGAGCAGTTCTTC. As protein: CASSVLAGGGNEQFF.

This clonotype has more than one count but fewer than ten. The chain links TRBV7-9 to TRBJ2-3; a possible D gene is TRBD2 (5 bases). In germline, CDR1 is SEHNR, CDR2 FQNEAQ (reference sequence). This CDR3 contains 12 residues. With 0 bases removed from V and 7 bases from J, the gap between germline ends came to 5 bases. The CDR3 region has the DNA TGTGCCAGCAGCTTAGCCGGGAATACGCAGTATTTT. This gives the protein CASSLAGNTQYF.

This clonotype was observed a few times. The J gene is TRBJ2-4, the V gene TRBV20-1; TRBD2 aligns across 15 bases. CDR1 and CDR2 from the germline V gene are DFQATT and SNEGSKA (reference sequence). CDR3 length: 17 amino acids. J gave up 4 bases and V 1 base, and 5 bases lay outside the gene matches. The CDR3, as DNA: TGCAGTGCTAGAGGAGGACTAGCGGGAGGGAGTAAAAACATTCAGTACTTC. This codes for CSARGGLAGGSKNIQYF.

This clonotype has a handful of counts. The rearrangement joins TRBV28 to TRBJ2-7; 9 nucleotides align to TRBD1. The germline CDR1 and CDR2 sequences are MDHEN and SYDVKM. V lost 9 bases, J lost 2 bases, and 20 bases stayed unmatched. This CDR3 has 18 residues. The CDR3 DNA reads as TGTGCCAGTACCAGTCCGGGACAGGGCTCCCTTCGTCCCTACGAGCAGTACTTC. Translation gives CASTSPGQGSLRPYEQYF.

This clonotype was counted at least ten times. The chain joins TRBV27 to TRBJ1-1; TRBD1 might be the D (5 bases). There are 13 residues in the CDR3. Trimming took off 2 bases at V and 11 bases at J, with 15 bases between the two ends. Germline lookup yields CDR1 MNHEY and CDR2 SMNVEV (reference sequence). As DNA, the CDR3 is TGTGCCAGCAGTTTAGATCAGGGAACTAAGGCTTTCTTT. It translates to CASSLDQGTKAFF.

The rearrangement links TRBV4-1 to TRBJ2-6, with D hard to call. The CDR3 is made up of 16 amino acids. The germline V gene encodes CDR1 MGHRA and CDR2 YSYEKL. Trimming shortened V by 0 bases and J by 2 bases, and 8 bases separated the two germline ends. The CDR3 DNA sequence: TGCGCCAGCAGCCAAGATCGGGTTGCTGGGGCCAACGTCCTGACTTTC. Its protein is CASSQDRVAGANVLTF.